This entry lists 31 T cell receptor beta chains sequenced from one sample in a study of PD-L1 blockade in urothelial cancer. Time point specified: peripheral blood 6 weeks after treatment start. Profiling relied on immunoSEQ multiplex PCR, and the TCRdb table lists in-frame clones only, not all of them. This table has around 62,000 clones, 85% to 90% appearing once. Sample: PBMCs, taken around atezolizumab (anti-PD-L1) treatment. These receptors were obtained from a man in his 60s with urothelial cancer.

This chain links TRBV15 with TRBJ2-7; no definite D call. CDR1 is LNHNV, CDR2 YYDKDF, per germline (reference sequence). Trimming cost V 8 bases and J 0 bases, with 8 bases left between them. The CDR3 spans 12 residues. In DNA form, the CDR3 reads TGTGCCACCTCCGAGTCCTCCTACGAGCAGTACTTC. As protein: CATSESSYEQYF.

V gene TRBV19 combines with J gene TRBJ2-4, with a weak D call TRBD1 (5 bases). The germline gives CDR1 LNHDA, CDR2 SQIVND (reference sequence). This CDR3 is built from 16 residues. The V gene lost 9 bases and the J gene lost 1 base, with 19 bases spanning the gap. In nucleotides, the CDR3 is TGTGCCAGCCCTCATCCAGGGTTTAGGGCCAAAAACATTCAGTACTTC. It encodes CASPHPGFRAKNIQYF. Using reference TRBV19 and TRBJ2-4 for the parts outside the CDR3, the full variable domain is DGGITQSPKYLFRKEGQNVTLSCEQNLNHDAMYWYRQDPGQGLRLIYYSQIVNDFQKGDIAEGYSVSREKKESFPLTVTSAQKNPTAFYLCASPHPGFRAKNIQYFGAGTRLSVL.

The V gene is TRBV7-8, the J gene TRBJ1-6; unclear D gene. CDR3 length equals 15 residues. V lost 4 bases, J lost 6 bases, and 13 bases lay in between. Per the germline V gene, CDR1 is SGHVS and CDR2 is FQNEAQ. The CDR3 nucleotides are TGTGCCAGCAGCTCCAGAGAGGCCGTTAATTCACCCCTCCACTTT. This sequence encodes CASSSREAVNSPLHF.

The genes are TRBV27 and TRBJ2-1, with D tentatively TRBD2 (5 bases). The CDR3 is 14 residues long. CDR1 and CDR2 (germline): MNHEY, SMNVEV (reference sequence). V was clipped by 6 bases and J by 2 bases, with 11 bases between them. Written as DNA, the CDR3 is TGTGCCAGCAGCTGGGAGTCCGCCTACAATGAGCAGTTCTTC. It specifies CASSWESAYNEQFF.

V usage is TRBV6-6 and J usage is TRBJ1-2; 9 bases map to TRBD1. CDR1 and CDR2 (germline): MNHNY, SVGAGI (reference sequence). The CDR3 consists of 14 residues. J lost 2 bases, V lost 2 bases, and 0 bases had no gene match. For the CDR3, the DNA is TGTGCCAGCAGTTACGGGACAGGGAACTATGGCTACACCTTC. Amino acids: CASSYGTGNYGYTF.

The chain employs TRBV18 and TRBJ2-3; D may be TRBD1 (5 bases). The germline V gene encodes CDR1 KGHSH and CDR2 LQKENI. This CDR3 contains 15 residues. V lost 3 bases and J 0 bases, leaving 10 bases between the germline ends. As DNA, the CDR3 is TGTGCCAGCTCACCGGACATCACTAGCACAGATACGCAGTATTTT. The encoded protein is CASSPDITSTDTQYF.

The CDR3 DNA reads as TGTGCCAGCAGCCGGGACAGCAACACAGATACGCAGTATTTT. Protein product: CASSRDSNTDTQYF. V gene TRBV7-2 combines with J gene TRBJ2-3; 7 bases align to TRBD1. V dropped 5 bases and J dropped 2; count of bases not matched to a gene: 4. This CDR3 contains 14 residues. Germline assignment: CDR1 SGHTA and CDR2 FQGNSA.

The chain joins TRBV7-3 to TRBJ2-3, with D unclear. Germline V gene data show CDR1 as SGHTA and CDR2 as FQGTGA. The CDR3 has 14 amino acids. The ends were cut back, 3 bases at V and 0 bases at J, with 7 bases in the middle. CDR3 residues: CASSFTASTDTQYF. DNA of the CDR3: TGTGCCAGCAGCTTCACAGCTAGCACAGATACGCAGTATTTT.

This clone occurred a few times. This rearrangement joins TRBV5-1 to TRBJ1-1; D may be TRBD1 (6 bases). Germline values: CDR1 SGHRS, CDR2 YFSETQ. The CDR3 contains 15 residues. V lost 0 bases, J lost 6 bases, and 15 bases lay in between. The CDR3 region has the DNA TGCGCCAGCAGCTTGGAAGGGGGGGATCTCCCTGAAGCTTTCTTT. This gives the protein CASSLEGGDLPEAFF.

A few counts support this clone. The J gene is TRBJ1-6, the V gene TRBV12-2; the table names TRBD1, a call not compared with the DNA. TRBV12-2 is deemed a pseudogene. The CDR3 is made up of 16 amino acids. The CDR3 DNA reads TGTGCAAGTCGCGCCCCGACAGGGAATGACGGTTCACCCCTCCACTTT. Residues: CASRAPTGNDGSPLHF.

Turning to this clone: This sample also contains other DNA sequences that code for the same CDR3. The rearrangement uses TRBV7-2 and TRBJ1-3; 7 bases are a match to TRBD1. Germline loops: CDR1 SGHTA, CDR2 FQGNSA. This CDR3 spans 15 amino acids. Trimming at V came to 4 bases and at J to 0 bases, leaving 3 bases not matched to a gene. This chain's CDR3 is CASSWDSSSGNTIYF. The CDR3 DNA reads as TGTGCCAGCAGCTGGGACAGCTCCTCTGGAAACACCATATATTTT.

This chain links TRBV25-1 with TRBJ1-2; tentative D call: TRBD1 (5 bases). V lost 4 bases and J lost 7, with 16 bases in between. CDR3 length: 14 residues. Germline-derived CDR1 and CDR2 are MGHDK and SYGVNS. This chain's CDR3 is CASSAWGTPGGYTF. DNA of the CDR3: TGTGCCAGCAGTGCTTGGGGGACTCCCGGTGGCTACACCTTC.

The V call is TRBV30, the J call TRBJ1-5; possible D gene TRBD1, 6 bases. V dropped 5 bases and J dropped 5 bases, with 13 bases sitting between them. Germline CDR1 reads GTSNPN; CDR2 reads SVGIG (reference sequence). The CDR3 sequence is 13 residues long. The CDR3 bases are TGTGCCTGGGACACAGGGAGGGATCAGCCCCAGCATTTT. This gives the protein CAWDTGRDQPQHF.

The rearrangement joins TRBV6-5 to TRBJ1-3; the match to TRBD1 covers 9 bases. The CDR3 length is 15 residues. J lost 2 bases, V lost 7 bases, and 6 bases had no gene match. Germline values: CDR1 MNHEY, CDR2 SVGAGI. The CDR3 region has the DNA TGTGCCAGCAAAATCGGGACAGGGCCTGGAAACACCATATATTTT. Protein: CASKIGTGPGNTIYF.

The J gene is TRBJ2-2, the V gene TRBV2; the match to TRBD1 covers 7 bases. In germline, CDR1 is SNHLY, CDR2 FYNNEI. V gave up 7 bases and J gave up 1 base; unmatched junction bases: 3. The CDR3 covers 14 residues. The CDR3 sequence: CASTGTVNTGELFF. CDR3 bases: TGTGCCAGCACCGGGACAGTGAACACCGGGGAGCTGTTTTTT.

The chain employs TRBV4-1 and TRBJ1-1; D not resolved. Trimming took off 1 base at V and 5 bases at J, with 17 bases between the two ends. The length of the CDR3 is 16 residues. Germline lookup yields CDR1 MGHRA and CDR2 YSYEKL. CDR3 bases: TGCGCCAGCAGCCAAGGATCGGGGAAAACGGGTACTGAAGCTTTCTTT. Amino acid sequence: CASSQGSGKTGTEAFF.

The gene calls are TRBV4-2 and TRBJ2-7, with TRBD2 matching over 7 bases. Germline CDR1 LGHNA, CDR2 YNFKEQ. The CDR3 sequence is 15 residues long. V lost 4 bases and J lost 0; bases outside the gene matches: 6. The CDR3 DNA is TGTGCCAGCAGCCCGGGGCGGGGGTCCTCCTACGAGCAGTACTTC. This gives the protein CASSPGRGSSYEQYF.

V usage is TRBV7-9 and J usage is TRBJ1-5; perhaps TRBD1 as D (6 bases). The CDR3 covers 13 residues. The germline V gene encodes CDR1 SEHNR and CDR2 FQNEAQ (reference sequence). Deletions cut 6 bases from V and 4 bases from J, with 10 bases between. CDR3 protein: CASSRTANQPQHF. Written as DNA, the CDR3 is TGTGCCAGCAGTCGGACAGCTAATCAGCCCCAGCATTTT.

CDR3 in DNA: TGTGCCAGCACCCAGGGGGGCTCTGGAAACACCATATATTTT. This encodes CASTQGGSGNTIYF. V is TRBV6-1 and J is TRBJ1-3; 7 nucleotides agree with TRBD1. V shed 7 bases, J shed 0 bases, and the junction held 3 bases outside the gene matches. This CDR3 has 14 amino acids. The germline V gene encodes CDR1 MNHNS and CDR2 SASEGT.

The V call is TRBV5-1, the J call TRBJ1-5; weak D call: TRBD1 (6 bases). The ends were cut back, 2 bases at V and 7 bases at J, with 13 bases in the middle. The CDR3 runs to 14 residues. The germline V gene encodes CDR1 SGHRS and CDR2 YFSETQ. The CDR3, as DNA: TGCGCCAGCAGCTTTAGCCCAGGGGAACAGCCCCAGCATTTT. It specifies CASSFSPGEQPQHF.

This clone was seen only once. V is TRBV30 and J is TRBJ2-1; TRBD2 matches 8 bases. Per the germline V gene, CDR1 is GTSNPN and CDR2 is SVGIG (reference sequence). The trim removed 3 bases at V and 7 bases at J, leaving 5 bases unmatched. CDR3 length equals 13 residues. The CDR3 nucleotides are TGTGCCTGGAGCGGGAGGGCCGGGAATGAGCAGTTCTTC. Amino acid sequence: CAWSGRAGNEQFF.

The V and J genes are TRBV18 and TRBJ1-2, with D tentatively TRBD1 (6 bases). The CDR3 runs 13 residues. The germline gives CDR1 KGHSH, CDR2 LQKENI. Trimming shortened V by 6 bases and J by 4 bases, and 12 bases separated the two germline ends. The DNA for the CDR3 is TGTGCCAGCTCTCCCGGACAGAGCTATGGCTACACCTTC. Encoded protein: CASSPGQSYGYTF.

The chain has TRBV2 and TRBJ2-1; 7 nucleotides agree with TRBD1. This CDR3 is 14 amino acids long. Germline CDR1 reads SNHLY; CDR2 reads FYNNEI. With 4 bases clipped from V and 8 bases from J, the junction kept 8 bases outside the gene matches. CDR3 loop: CASSGGGGVDEQFF. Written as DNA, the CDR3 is TGTGCCAGCAGTGGAGGGGGCGGTGTCGATGAGCAGTTCTTC. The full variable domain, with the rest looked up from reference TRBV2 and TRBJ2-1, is EPEVTQTPSHQVTQMGQEVILRCVPISNHLYFYWYRQILGQKVEFLVSFYNNEISEKSEIFDDQFSVERPDGSNFTLKIRSTKLEDSAMYFCASSGGGGVDEQFFGPGTRLTVL.

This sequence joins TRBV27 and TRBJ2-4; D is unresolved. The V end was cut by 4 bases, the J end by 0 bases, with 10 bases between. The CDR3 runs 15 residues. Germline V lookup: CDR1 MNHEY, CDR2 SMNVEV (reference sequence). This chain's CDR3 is CASSSGLLAKNIQYF. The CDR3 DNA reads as TGTGCCAGCAGTTCGGGTCTTCTAGCCAAAAACATTCAGTACTTC.

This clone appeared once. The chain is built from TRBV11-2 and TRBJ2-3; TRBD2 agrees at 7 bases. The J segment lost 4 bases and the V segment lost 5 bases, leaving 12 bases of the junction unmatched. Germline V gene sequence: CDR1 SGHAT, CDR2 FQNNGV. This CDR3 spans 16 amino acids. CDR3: CASSIWRELGPDTQYF. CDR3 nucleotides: TGTGCCAGCAGCATCTGGCGGGAGCTGGGCCCAGATACGCAGTATTTT.

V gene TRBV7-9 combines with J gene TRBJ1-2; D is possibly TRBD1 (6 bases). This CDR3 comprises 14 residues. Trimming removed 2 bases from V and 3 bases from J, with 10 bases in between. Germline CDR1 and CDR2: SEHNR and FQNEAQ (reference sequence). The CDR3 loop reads CASSLSGTHYGYTF. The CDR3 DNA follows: TGTGCCAGCAGCTTATCAGGGACACACTATGGCTACACCTTC.

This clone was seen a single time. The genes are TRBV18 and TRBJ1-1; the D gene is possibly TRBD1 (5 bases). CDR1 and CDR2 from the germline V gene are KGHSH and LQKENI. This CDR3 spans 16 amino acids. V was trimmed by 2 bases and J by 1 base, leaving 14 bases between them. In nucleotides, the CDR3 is TGTGCCAGCTCACCATCCGGGGGGGAAAGGAACACTGAAGCTTTCTTT. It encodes CASSPSGGERNTEAFF. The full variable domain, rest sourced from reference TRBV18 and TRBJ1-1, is NAGVMQNPRHLVRRRGQEARLRCSPMKGHSHVYWYRQLPEEGLKFMVYLQKENIIDESGMPKERFSAEFPKEGPSILRIQQVVRGDSAAYFCASSPSGGERNTEAFFGQGTRLTVV.

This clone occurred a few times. CDR3 amino acids: CASSRTGGLKTGYTF. DNA for the CDR3: TGTGCCAGCAGCCGGACAGGGGGATTAAAGACGGGCTACACCTTC. The V and J genes are TRBV9 and TRBJ1-2; 10 positions match TRBD1. After removal of 4 bases from V and 8 bases from J, the junction contained 11 bases not matched to a gene. This CDR3 has 15 amino acids. Per the germline V gene, CDR1 is SGDLS and CDR2 is YYNGEE.

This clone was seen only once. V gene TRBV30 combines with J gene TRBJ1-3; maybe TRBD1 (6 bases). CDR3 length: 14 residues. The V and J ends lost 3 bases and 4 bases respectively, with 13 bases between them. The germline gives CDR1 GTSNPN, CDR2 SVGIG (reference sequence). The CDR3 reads CAWRSRGRGNTIYF. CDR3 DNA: TGTGCCTGGAGGAGCAGGGGCCGAGGAAACACCATATATTTT.

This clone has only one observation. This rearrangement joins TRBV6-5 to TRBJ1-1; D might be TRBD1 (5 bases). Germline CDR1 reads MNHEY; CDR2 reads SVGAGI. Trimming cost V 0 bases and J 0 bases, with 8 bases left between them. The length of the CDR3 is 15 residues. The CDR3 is CASSYSSTVNTEAFF. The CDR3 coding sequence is TGTGCCAGCAGTTACTCTTCGACAGTGAACACTGAAGCTTTCTTT.

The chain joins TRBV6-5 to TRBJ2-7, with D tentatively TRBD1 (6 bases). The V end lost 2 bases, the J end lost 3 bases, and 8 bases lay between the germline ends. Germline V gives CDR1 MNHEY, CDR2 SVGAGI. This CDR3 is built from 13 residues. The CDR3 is CASSYADSYEQYF. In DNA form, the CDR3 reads TGTGCCAGCAGTTACGCGGACAGCTACGAGCAGTACTTC.